A single sample is the source of the 11 T cell receptor beta chains below, sequenced in a study of beta chain features in type 1 diabetes. No antigen has been identified for these receptors. Study findings and constraints: Moderate yet significant TCRB CDR3 shortening was seen in Type 1 diabetes patients in all four CD4+ subsets.

The entirety of the isolated RNA underwent reverse transcription, so expressed TCRB transcripts were sequenced. Only in-frame clones appear in the TCRdb table, and some are missing; sequencing was by immunoSEQ multiplex PCR. Of some 660,000 clones listed, over 11% are singletons. The sample comprised naive CD4+ T cells from blood. The receptors here all came from a man between 18 and 35 years old with type 1 diabetes.

The chain carries TRBV2 and TRBJ2-5; D call uncertain. This CDR3 is 12 amino acids long. CDR1 is SNHLY and CDR2 is FYNNEI in the germline V gene. The V gene lost 5 bases and the J gene lost 5 bases, with 9 bases spanning the gap. The CDR3 DNA sequence: TGTGCCAGCAGTTATCCCGGGGAGACCCAGTACTTC. Translated, it gives CASSYPGETQYF. The full variable domain, its missing parts supplied by reference TRBV2 and TRBJ2-5, is EPEVTQTPSHQVTQMGQEVILRCVPISNHLYFYWYRQILGQKVEFLVSFYNNEISEKSEIFDDQFSVERPDGSNFTLKIRSTKLEDSAMYFCASSYPGETQYFGPGTRLLVL.

The chain links TRBV12-5 to TRBJ2-5; D not resolved. Germline CDR1 is LGHNT and CDR2 is FRNRAP. There are 12 residues in the CDR3. Trimming pared 6 bases from V and 2 bases from J, leaving 7 bases between. The CDR3 nucleotides are TGTGCTAGTGGAAACCAACAAGAGACCCAGTACTTC. It is translated as CASGNQQETQYF.

This chain joins TRBV9 and TRBJ2-5, with TRBD2 matching 10 bases. V dropped 6 bases and J dropped 4; count of bases not matched to a gene: 9. The CDR3 is 15 residues long. CDR1 and CDR2 from the germline V gene are SGDLS and YYNGEE. CDR3 DNA: TGTGCCAGCACCCTAACTAGCGGGGTAGTAGAGACCCAGTACTTC. This codes for CASTLTSGVVETQYF.

J is TRBJ2-3 and V is TRBV30, with a tentative D call TRBD2 (5 bases). CDR1 and CDR2 (germline): GTSNPN, SVGIG (reference sequence). Trimming stripped 0 bases from V and 6 bases from J, with 13 bases between. The CDR3 is 14 residues long. CDR3 amino acids: CAWSVLRGADTQYF. In nucleotides, the CDR3 is TGTGCCTGGAGTGTACTACGGGGTGCCGATACGCAGTATTTT.

This clone was seen only a few times. The chain carries TRBV30 and TRBJ1-1, with a possible D match to TRBD1 (6 bases). V shed 2 bases and J shed 1 base, with 11 bases lying between them. Per germline, CDR1 GTSNPN and CDR2 SVGIG (reference sequence). The CDR3 sequence is 14 residues long. The CDR3 sequence: CAWSRQGGNTEAFF. CDR3 sequence (DNA): TGTGCCTGGAGTAGGCAAGGGGGGAACACTGAAGCTTTCTTT.

CDR3 sequence (DNA): TGTGCCAGCAGCCCGTGGAGGGACAATGAGCAGTTCTTC. Residues: CASSPWRDNEQFF. The gene calls are TRBV11-3 and TRBJ2-1, with a tentative D call TRBD2 (6 bases). V was shortened by 5 bases and J by 5 bases, with 10 bases between the two germline ends. Germline V gives CDR1 SGHNT, CDR2 YENEEA. There are 13 residues in the CDR3.

This sequence joins TRBV7-2 and TRBJ2-1; 8 nucleotides align to TRBD1. CDR1 is SGHTA and CDR2 is FQGNSA in the germline V gene. The ends lost 1 base at V and 16 bases at J; junction bases unmatched: 3. The CDR3 contains 11 residues. DNA of the CDR3: TGTGCCAGCAGCTTAGTGGACAGGGAATTCTTC. It codes for CASSLVDREFF.

A remark on this clone: At the DNA level, this CDR3 is encoded by other sequences in the same sample as well. The V gene is TRBV20-1, the J gene TRBJ2-7; D is ambiguous. CDR1 and CDR2 from the germline V gene are DFQATT and SNEGSKA (reference sequence). CDR3 length: 11 amino acids. V lost 1 base and J 3 bases, leaving 4 bases between the germline ends. As DNA, the CDR3 is TGCAGTGCTAGAGTGGACTACGAGCAGTACTTC. It is translated as CSARVDYEQYF.

The gene calls are TRBV9 and TRBJ2-4; D is perhaps TRBD1 (5 bases). CDR1 is SGDLS and CDR2 is YYNGEE in the germline V gene. The CDR3 contains 15 residues. Trimming stripped 0 bases from V and 9 bases from J, with 16 bases between. In nucleotides, the CDR3 is TGTGCCAGCAGCGTAGATGCAGGGAAAGGTGGCATTCAGTACTTC. This encodes CASSVDAGKGGIQYF. Full variable domain (remainder filled in from reference TRBV9 and TRBJ2-4): DSGVTQTPKHLITATGQRVTLRCSPRSGDLSVYWYQQSLDQGLQFLIQYYNGEERAKGNILERFSAQQFPDLHSELNLSSLELGDSALYFCASSVDAGKGGIQYFGAGTRLSVL.

This clone came up a few times. The chain combines TRBV7-9 with TRBJ1-2, with D possibly matching TRBD1 (5 bases). Germline CDR1 and CDR2: SEHNR and FQNEAQ (reference sequence). V gave up 6 bases and J gave up 6 bases, with 20 bases separating them. This CDR3 spans 15 amino acids. The DNA for the CDR3 is TGTGCCAGCAGAGCAAGTGCCGGGGGGACCCATGGCTACACCTTC. Residues: CASRASAGGTHGYTF. Using reference TRBV7-9 and TRBJ1-2 for the parts outside the CDR3, the full variable domain is DTGVSQNPRHKITKRGQNVTFRCDPISEHNRLYWYRQTLGQGPEFLTYFQNEAQLEKSRLLSDRFSAERPKGSFSTLEIQRTEQGDSAMYLCASRASAGGTHGYTFGSGTRLTVV.

The V and J genes are TRBV18 and TRBJ1-2, with 8 bases lining up with TRBD1. Germline V gives CDR1 KGHSH, CDR2 LQKENI. CDR3 length: 14 amino acids. Trimming at V came to 0 bases and at J to 8 bases, leaving 5 bases not matched to a gene. The CDR3 loop reads CASSPPGDRWGYTF. CDR3 DNA sequence: TGTGCCAGCTCACCACCGGGGGACAGGTGGGGCTACACCTTC.